The 3 T cell receptor beta chains below all came from one sample that was sequenced in a study of STAT5B mutations in CD4+ large granular lymphocyte leukemia. The assay was immunoSEQ multiplex PCR, and TCRdb's table has in-frame clones only and misses some. The sample contains tens of thousands of clones, about four fifths of which appear only once. The sample taken for sequencing was CD4+ T cells from blood buffy coats. All receptors come from a human donor in good health.

The chain uses TRBV10-3 and TRBJ1-1, with unresolved D. The V end was cut by 6 bases, the J end by 1 base, with 15 bases between. Per the germline V gene, CDR1 is ENHRY and CDR2 is SYGVKD. This CDR3 has 15 residues. CDR3 in amino acids: CAIRDGSFSNTEAFF. The CDR3 nucleotides are TGTGCCATCAGGGACGGCTCATTTTCGAACACTGAAGCTTTCTTT.

The genes are TRBV7-2 and TRBJ2-7; 7 bases align to TRBD2. This CDR3 is built from 13 residues. The germline V gene has CDR1 SGHTA and CDR2 FQGNSA. V shed 4 bases and J 2 bases; nucleotides not matched to a gene: 2. The CDR3 loop reads CASSSGTTYEQYF. CDR3 coding DNA: TGTGCCAGCAGCTCCGGGACTACCTACGAGCAGTACTTC.

The gene calls are TRBV5-1 and TRBJ1-2; TRBD1 might be the D (5 bases). This CDR3 is 16 amino acids long. Germline lookup yields CDR1 SGHRS and CDR2 YFSETQ. Trimming stripped 3 bases from V and 1 base from J, with 16 bases between. The CDR3 DNA is TGCGCCAGCAGCTCGTTAACGGGGGGTCGTAACTATGGCTACACCTTC. Its translation is CASSSLTGGRNYGYTF. The full variable domain, completed using reference TRBV5-1 and TRBJ1-2, is KAGVTQTPRYLIKTRGQQVTLSCSPISGHRSVSWYQQTPGQGLQFLFEYFSETQRNKGNFPGRFSGRQFSNSRSEMNVSTLELGDSALYLCASSSLTGGRNYGYTFGSGTRLTVV.